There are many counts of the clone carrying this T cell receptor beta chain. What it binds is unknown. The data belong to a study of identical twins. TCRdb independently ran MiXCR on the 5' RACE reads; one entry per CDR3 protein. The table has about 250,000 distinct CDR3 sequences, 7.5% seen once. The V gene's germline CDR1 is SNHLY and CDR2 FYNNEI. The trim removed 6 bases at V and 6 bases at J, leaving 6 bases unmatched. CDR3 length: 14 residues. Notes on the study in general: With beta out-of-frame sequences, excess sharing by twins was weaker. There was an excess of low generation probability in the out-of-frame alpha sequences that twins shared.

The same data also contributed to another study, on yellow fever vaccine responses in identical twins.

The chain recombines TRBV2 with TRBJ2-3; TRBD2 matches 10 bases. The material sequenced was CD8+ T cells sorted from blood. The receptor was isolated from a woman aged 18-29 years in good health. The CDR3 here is CASSKETSGDTQYF. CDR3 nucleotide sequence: TGTGCCAGCAGCAAAGAGACTAGCGGGGATACGCAGTATTTT.